This T cell receptor beta chain was sequenced in a study of blood T cell repertoires in COVID-19. Study-level background: The samples span acute and convalescent COVID-19 from the United States, Italy and Spain. T cells, B-cell-depleted T cells, or PBMCs provided the cDNA or gDNA that served as material.

Germline V gene data show CDR1 as SGHTS and CDR2 as YDEGEE. The V segment lost 0 bases and the J segment 3 bases; nucleotides outside the gene matches: 2. This CDR3 contains 15 residues. Original methodology: Nucleated cell counts were estimated from reference gene primer amplification. The repertoire was sequenced with immunoSEQ multiplex PCR; TCRdb's copy has only in-frame clones and lacks some. Clone size and V and J calls were adopted from that table, with D and trimming inferred from the DNA. The top ten clones hold around 1.5% of a sample with about 260,000 clones, about 89% of them seen once. Sequencing input: peripheral blood. The chain couples TRBV5-8 to TRBJ2-1; TRBD2 matches at 8 bases. This receptor was taken from a woman between 35 and 50 years old who had recovered from COVID-19. The CDR3 bases are TGTGCCAGCAGCTTGGGGGGACTAGTCTACAATGAGCAGTTCTTC. It specifies CASSLGGLVYNEQFF. Based on the CDR3 plus reference TRBV5-8 and TRBJ2-1, the full variable domain is EAGVTQSPTHLIKTRGQQATLRCSPISGHTSVYWYQQALGLGLQFLLWYDEGEERNRGNFPPRFSGRQFPNYSSELNVNALELEDSALYLCASSLGGLVYNEQFFGPGTRLTVL.